This TCR beta chain was identified during a study of shared clonotypes between healthy human individuals. Measured with immunoSEQ multiplex PCR; TCRdb has only the in-frame clones, and not every one. This table holds fewer than 3 million clones, less than 95% found once. V was pared by 6 bases and J by 11 bases, with 22 bases between. The germline gives CDR1 SQVTM, CDR2 ANQGSEA. The CDR3 extends over 13 amino acids. The receptor was derived from a man aged 18 to 35 in good health. Some clones in this sample may be carry-over from other donors' samples. Material for sequencing was naive CD4+ T cells from PBMCs. Stated subset: CD45RA+ positively selected. The chain employs TRBV29-1 and TRBJ2-5; tentative D call: TRBD2 (5 bases). The CDR3 DNA sequence: TGCAGCGTCCAAGTGGGTAGCGAGATCAAGCAGTACTTC. It translates to CSVQVGSEIKQYF.